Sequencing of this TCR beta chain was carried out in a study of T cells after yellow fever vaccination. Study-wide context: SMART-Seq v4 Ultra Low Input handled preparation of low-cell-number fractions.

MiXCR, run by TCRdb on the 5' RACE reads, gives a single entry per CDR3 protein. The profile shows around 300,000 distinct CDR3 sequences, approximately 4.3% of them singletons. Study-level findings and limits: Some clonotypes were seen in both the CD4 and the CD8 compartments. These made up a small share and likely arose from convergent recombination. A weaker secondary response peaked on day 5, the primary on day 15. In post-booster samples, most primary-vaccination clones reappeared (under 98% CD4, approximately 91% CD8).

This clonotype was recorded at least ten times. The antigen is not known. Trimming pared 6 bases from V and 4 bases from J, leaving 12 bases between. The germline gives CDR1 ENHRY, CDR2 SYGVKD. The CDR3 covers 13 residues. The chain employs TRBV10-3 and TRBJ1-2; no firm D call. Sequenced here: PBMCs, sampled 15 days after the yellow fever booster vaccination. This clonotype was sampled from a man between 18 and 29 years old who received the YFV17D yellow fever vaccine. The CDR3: CAISLRASYGYTF. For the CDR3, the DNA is TGTGCCATCAGCCTCCGGGCATCCTATGGCTACACCTTC.